This TCR beta chain was observed in a study of siplizumab effects on memory and regulatory T cells. Study details: Siplizumab-free reactions were matched to 0.85 to 1 ug/mL siplizumab reactions in paired mixed lymphocyte cultures.

Findings and limits, study-wide: A major contribution to the alloresponse seemed to be made by naive T cells, which seemed more diverse than memory cells. Sequences that were alloreactive and traceable to unstimulated CD4+ memory cells were significantly reduced by siplizumab.

To note about this clone: Its antigen is not identified.

Per the germline V gene, CDR1 is SGHVS and CDR2 is FNYEAQ. V lost 5 bases and J lost 11, with 15 bases in between. The CDR3 has 12 residues. The mixed lymphocyte reaction cells were held in coculture (37°C) for approximately 6 days. Clones were read by immunoSEQ multiplex PCR, and TCRdb kept only the in-frame ones, dropping some. The data contain about 13,000 clones, about two fifths of them singletons. Sequencing was done on a sample of CFSE-low (dividing) CD8+ T cells sorted from an allogeneic mixed lymphocyte reaction. The clonotype was recovered from a human donor in good health; the cells came from an allogeneic mixed lymphocyte reaction. J is TRBJ2-5 and V is TRBV7-6; D ambiguous. This chain's CDR3 is CASSPASREQYF. CDR3 DNA: TGTGCCAGCAGCCCGGCTAGTAGAGAGCAGTACTTC.